These 24 T cell receptor beta chains were all obtained from the same sample, sequenced in a study of T cells in Graves' hyperthyroidism and ophthalmopathy. Authors of the study amplified TCR beta CDR3 regions from RNA transcripts. The HTBI primer set drove a first-round RT-PCR of the TCR CDR3. MiXCR, applied by TCRdb to the multiplex PCR reads, yields one record per CDR3 protein. The sample lists about 320,000 distinct CDR3 sequences, 16% seen once, with approximately 35% in the top ten. The sample comprised blood. These receptors originate from a young man with Graves' hyperthyroidism.

This clonotype was observed at least ten times. The genes are TRBV30 and TRBJ1-5, with D uncertain. Germline CDR1 and CDR2: GTSNPN and SVGIG (reference sequence). CDR3 length: 13 amino acids. V dropped 0 bases and J dropped 1 base, with 4 bases sitting between them. For the CDR3, the DNA is TGTGCCTGGAGTGTAATGAGCAATCAGCCCCAGCATTTT. It codes for CAWSVMSNQPQHF.

The chain joins TRBV7-6 to TRBJ2-1; 10 positions agree with TRBD2. Germline V gene sequence: CDR1 SGHVS, CDR2 FNYEAQ. The CDR3 loop spans 14 amino acids. Trimming took 5 bases from V and 6 from J; bases not matched to a gene: 4. CDR3 DNA sequence: TGTGCCAGCAGCCCTAGCGGGAGTCTCAATGAGCAGTTCTTC. It codes for CASSPSGSLNEQFF.

This rearrangement joins TRBV4-2 to TRBJ2-5; the match to TRBD2 covers 7 bases. The CDR3 has 15 amino acids. The V gene end was trimmed by 2 bases and the J gene end by 4 bases; junction bases not matched to a gene: 7. Germline-derived CDR1 and CDR2 are LGHNA and YNFKEQ. The DNA of the CDR3 is TGTGCCAGCAGCCAACCACGGGTAGCGGGAGAGACCCAGTACTTC. Translation gives CASSQPRVAGETQYF.

This clonotype was observed at least ten times. The gene calls are TRBV29-1 and TRBJ2-1; D unresolved. Trimming pared 6 bases from V and 10 bases from J, leaving 10 bases between. This CDR3 is built from 10 residues. The germline V gene has CDR1 SQVTM and CDR2 ANQGSEA. The CDR3 DNA follows: TGCAGCGTCCCCGAAGGAGAGCAGTTCTTC. Its protein product is CSVPEGEQFF.

Concerning this clonotype: At one end the junction does not follow the germline gene, possibly because of a read error. V and J are TRBV6-2 or TRBV6-3 and TRBJ2-7, with D possibly being TRBD1 (6 bases). Germline V gives CDR1 MNHEY, CDR2 SVGEGT. The CDR3 runs to 14 residues. The CDR3 bases are TGTGCCGGCAGGAACCGGGACACGTTCTACGAGCAGTACTTC. This translates into CAGRNRDTFYEQYF.

This clonotype was counted many times. The V and J genes are TRBV11-1 and TRBJ2-3, with D unresolved. Deletions cut 1 base from V and 10 bases from J, with 9 bases between. Germline CDR1 SGHAT, CDR2 FQDESV (reference sequence). The CDR3 is made up of 12 amino acids. The CDR3 DNA follows: TGTGCCAGCAGCTTAGTTAGTTCGGCGCAGTATTTT. Its translation is CASSLVSSAQYF. The full variable domain, with the rest looked up from reference TRBV11-1 and TRBJ2-3, is EAEVAQSPRYKITEKSQAVAFWCDPISGHATLYWYRQILGQGPELLVQFQDESVVDDSQLPKDRFSAERLKGVDSTLKIQPAELGDSAMYLCASSLVSSAQYFGPGTRLTVL.

This clonotype was recorded many times. The CDR3 nucleotides are TGTGCCAGCTCACAACAGGGACAGGGATACACTGAAGCTTTCTTT. Amino acid sequence: CASSQQGQGYTEAFF. The chain combines TRBV18 with TRBJ1-1; 9 bases fit TRBD1. Germline V gene lookup returns CDR1 KGHSH and CDR2 LQKENI. V trimming: 4 bases; J trimming: 3 bases; junction bases outside the gene matches: 6. This CDR3 spans 15 amino acids. Drawing the rest from reference TRBV18 and TRBJ1-1, the complete variable domain is NAGVMQNPRHLVRRRGQEARLRCSPMKGHSHVYWYRQLPEEGLKFMVYLQKENIIDESGMPKERFSAEFPKEGPSILRIQQVVRGDSAAYFCASSQQGQGYTEAFFGQGTRLTVV.

Many counts were recorded for this clonotype. The chain is built from TRBV20-1 and TRBJ2-3; 13 nucleotides align to TRBD2. V lost 5 bases, J lost 5 bases, and 13 bases stayed unmatched. There are 17 residues in the CDR3. The germline CDR1 and CDR2 sequences are DFQATT and SNEGSKA (reference sequence). This chain's CDR3 is CSAWDRTSGSQRDTQYF. The CDR3 region has the DNA TGCAGTGCTTGGGACCGGACTAGCGGGAGCCAACGAGATACGCAGTATTTT.

The gene calls are TRBV5-4 and TRBJ1-1; TRBD1 is a possible D gene (6 bases). Trimming removed 2 bases at V and 4 bases at J, with 12 bases between. There are 14 residues in the CDR3. Germline CDR1 SGHNT, CDR2 YYREEE (reference sequence). As DNA, the CDR3 is TGTGCCAGCAGCTTAAACAGGGTCGGCACTGAAGCTTTCTTT. Translating gives CASSLNRVGTEAFF.

This clonotype was observed at least ten times. The chain joins TRBV7-3 to TRBJ2-3, with D perhaps matching TRBD2 (5 bases). The ends were cut back, 4 bases at V and 8 bases at J, with 16 bases in the middle. Germline CDR1 is SGHTA and CDR2 is FQGTGA. The CDR3 runs 14 residues. CDR3 DNA sequence: TGTGCCAGCAGCTCCGGGTTGGGGAGAAGTACGCAGTATTTT. The encoded protein is CASSSGLGRSTQYF.

This clonotype was seen only a few times. The chain uses TRBV2 and TRBJ2-3; D gene ambiguous. Germline V gene lookup returns CDR1 SNHLY and CDR2 FYNNEI. V was shortened by 1 base and J by 1 base, with 9 bases between the two germline ends. There are 15 residues in the CDR3. As DNA, the CDR3 is TGTGCCAGCAGTGAAGGGTCTCGGGGCACAGATACGCAGTATTTT. It yields the protein CASSEGSRGTDTQYF. Looking up the rest from reference TRBV2 and TRBJ2-3 gives the full variable domain: EPEVTQTPSHQVTQMGQEVILRCVPISNHLYFYWYRQILGQKVEFLVSFYNNEISEKSEIFDDQFSVERPDGSNFTLKIRSTKLEDSAMYFCASSEGSRGTDTQYFGPGTRLTVL.

V gene TRBV5-1 combines with J gene TRBJ1-6; D unresolved. This CDR3 spans 14 amino acids. Germline assignment: CDR1 SGHRS and CDR2 YFSETQ. Trimming took off 1 base at V and 7 bases at J, with 9 bases between the two ends. This CDR3 reads CASSLRTGNSPLHF. The CDR3 DNA follows: TGCGCCAGCAGCTTGAGGACGGGGAATTCACCCCTCCACTTT.

This clonotype was seen repeatedly, ten times or more. The chain links TRBV28 to TRBJ1-1; D unresolved. The CDR3 length is 15 residues. Trimming took 4 bases from V and 5 from J, leaving 17 bases between them. Per germline, CDR1 MDHEN and CDR2 SYDVKM. In DNA form, the CDR3 reads TGTGCCAGCAGTTCACCTCCGGCCCCGAGGACTGAAGCTTTCTTT. Translation: CASSSPPAPRTEAFF.

This clonotype came up many times. The V gene is TRBV6-1, the J gene TRBJ2-7, with 7 bases that match TRBD1. V lost 5 bases, J lost 0 bases, and 4 bases stayed unmatched. Germline CDR1 and CDR2: MNHNS and SASEGT. CDR3 length: 14 amino acids. The CDR3 DNA reads as TGTGCCAGCAGTCTCGGGACAGACTCCTACGAGCAGTACTTC. This codes for CASSLGTDSYEQYF.

This clonotype was found many times. The chain has TRBV27 and TRBJ1-6, with D hard to call. Germline CDR1 reads MNHEY; CDR2 reads SMNVEV (reference sequence). This CDR3 spans 12 amino acids. V was clipped by 5 bases and J by 9 bases, with 8 bases between them. CDR3 nucleotide sequence: TGTGCCAGCAGTCAGAGGAGTTCACCCCTCCACTTT. Amino acids: CASSQRSSPLHF.

The DNA of the CDR3 is TGCAGTGCGGGAAAAATAGCGGGAGGGAACACAGATACGCAGTATTTT. Amino acids: CSAGKIAGGNTDTQYF. The V and J genes are TRBV20-1 and TRBJ2-3; 11 positions agree with TRBD2. The germline V gene has CDR1 DFQATT and CDR2 SNEGSKA (reference sequence). V lost 6 bases and J lost 2; bases outside the gene matches: 10. This CDR3 contains 16 residues.

This clonotype showed up many times. J is TRBJ1-6 and V is TRBV12-3 or TRBV12-4; 7 nucleotides match TRBD1. The CDR3 has 14 amino acids. With V trimmed by 6 bases and J by 5 bases, 4 bases remained unmatched. The CDR3 DNA follows: TGTGCCAGCAGCTTTACAGGGGATAATTCACCCCTCCACTTT. This encodes CASSFTGDNSPLHF.

This clonotype came up a few times. This may be a read error: a much more frequent sequence differs by one nucleotide. V is TRBV18 and J is TRBJ2-1; 11 nucleotides line up with TRBD2. From germline, CDR1 is KGHSH and CDR2 LQKENI. V lost 0 bases to trimming and J lost 7 bases; unmatched junction nucleotides: 5. CDR3 length: 16 residues. For the CDR3, the DNA is TGTGCCAGCTCACCACCGGAACTAGCGGGAGCAAATGAGCAGTTCTTC. It specifies CASSPPELAGANEQFF.

DNA for the CDR3: TGTGCCAGTAGTATAAGGGGCCAGGGGGCTGGTGGGGAGACCCAGTACTTC. Its translation is CASSIRGQGAGGETQYF. The gene calls are TRBV19 and TRBJ2-5; 8 positions match TRBD1. V lost 2 bases and J lost 5; bases outside the gene matches: 13. This CDR3 has 17 residues. Germline V gene sequence: CDR1 LNHDA, CDR2 SQIVND (reference sequence).

This chain uses TRBV20-1 with TRBJ2-3, with 8 nucleotides matching TRBD2. Trimming cost V 6 bases and J 1 base; bases outside gene matches: 15. The CDR3 is made up of 17 amino acids. Germline values: CDR1 DFQATT, CDR2 SNEGSKA (reference sequence). The CDR3 DNA reads as TGCAGTGCCAAGAGAGGGCGGTGGCGGGGGGGCACAGATACGCAGTATTTT. This codes for CSAKRGRWRGGTDTQYF.

This clonotype showed up many times. The J gene is TRBJ2-1, the V gene TRBV20-1; D is unresolved. The length of the CDR3 is 13 residues. Germline V CDR1 and CDR2: DFQATT, SNEGSKA (reference sequence). The ends were cut back, 8 bases at V and 2 bases at J, with 13 bases in the middle. The CDR3 protein is CSTGRRAYNEQFF. CDR3 nucleotides: TGCAGTACTGGACGACGGGCCTACAATGAGCAGTTCTTC.

This clonotype was detected many times. Sequence at one end of the junction differs from germline and may be a read error. The genes are TRBV3-1 and TRBJ2-3; TRBD2 matches 12 bases. The CDR3 is 15 amino acids. CDR1 LGHDT and CDR2 YNNKEL come from the germline V gene (reference sequence). The CDR3: CATSERLAGDDTQYF. For the CDR3, the DNA is TGTGCCACCAGCGAACGACTAGCGGGAGACGATACGCAGTATTTT.

This clonotype has just a few counts. The chain combines TRBV6-1 with TRBJ2-2; TRBD2 matches 14 bases. Trimming removed 4 bases from V and 6 bases from J; junction bases left unmatched: 16. The CDR3 contains 20 residues. Germline V gene sequence: CDR1 MNHNS, CDR2 SASEGT. CDR3 sequence (DNA): TGTGCCAGCAGTGGGAGACTAGCGGGAGGGCCACTTCTTTCCGCCGGGGAGCTGTTTTTT. Translated: CASSGRLAGGPLLSAGELFF.

This clonotype was recorded only once. It may be a read error: a sequence one base away is much more abundant. The J gene is TRBJ2-1, the V gene TRBV28, with a possible D match to TRBD2 (5 bases). The V gene's germline CDR1 is MDHEN and CDR2 SYDVKM. The CDR3 totals 15 residues. In DNA, the CDR3 is TGTGCCAGCAGGCGGGCTGGGATCCCCTACAATGAGCAGTCCTTC. This gives the protein CASRRAGIPYNEQSF. Combining the CDR3 with reference TRBV28 and TRBJ2-1 gives the whole variable domain DVKVTQSSRYLVKRTGEKVFLECVQDMDHENMFWYRQDPGLGLRLIYFSYDVKMKEKGDIPEGYSVSREKKERFSLILESASTNQTSMYLCASRRAGIPYNEQSFGPGTRLTVL.